The 27 T cell receptor beta chains below come from one sample, sequenced in a study of T cells after yellow fever vaccination. MiXCR, applied by TCRdb to the 5' RACE reads, yields one record per CDR3 protein. The table has 450,000 to 600,000 distinct CDR3 sequences, less than 15% seen once; the top ten hold around 15%. The sequencing used PBMCs, collected on the day of the yellow fever booster vaccination. The receptors come from a man younger than 40 who received the YFV17D yellow fever vaccine.

The chain joins TRBV7-9 to TRBJ2-2, with D possibly being TRBD1 (6 bases). CDR1 and CDR2 from the germline V gene are SEHNR and FQNEAQ (reference sequence). V was trimmed by 6 bases and J by 6 bases, leaving 11 bases between them. The CDR3 spans 13 residues. The CDR3 sequence is CASRSQGPGELFF. CDR3 sequence (DNA): TGTGCCAGCAGGTCACAGGGACCCGGGGAGCTGTTTTTT.

This clonotype turned up a few times. The rearrangement joins TRBV6-1 to TRBJ2-7; D is uncertain. This CDR3 spans 14 amino acids. V dropped 7 bases and J dropped 0 bases, with 13 bases sitting between them. Germline-derived CDR1 and CDR2 are MNHNS and SASEGT. CDR3 loop: CASTPGASSYEQYF. As DNA, the CDR3 is TGTGCCAGCACCCCGGGCGCCAGCTCCTACGAGCAGTACTTC.

V is TRBV4-3 and J is TRBJ2-1; 7 bases line up with TRBD2. CDR1 is LGHNA, CDR2 YSLEER, per germline. The V segment lost 4 bases and the J segment 1 base; nucleotides outside the gene matches: 4. This CDR3 region has 15 residues. CDR3 coding DNA: TGCGCCAGCAGCCGCGGGGAGGGGTCCTACAATGAGCAGTTCTTC. Translated, it gives CASSRGEGSYNEQFF.

V is TRBV12-3 or TRBV12-4 and J is TRBJ2-6, with TRBD2 identical over 11 bases. This CDR3 is 19 amino acids long. Losses at the gene ends were 2 bases for V and 2 bases for J; bases not matched to a gene: 8. In DNA, the CDR3 is TGTGCCAGCAGTTTAAGGGTTAGCGGGAGGGTGGCTGGGGCCAACGTCCTGACTTTC. Its protein is CASSLRVSGRVAGANVLTF.

This clonotype was recorded once. The rearrangement uses TRBV20-1 and TRBJ2-2, with D perhaps TRBD1 (6 bases). This CDR3 region has 14 residues. The germline V gene has CDR1 DFQATT and CDR2 SNEGSKA (reference sequence). V was cut by 6 bases and J by 4 bases, with 15 bases left in between. The CDR3 sequence is CSAVQGGSTGELFF. CDR3 sequence (DNA): TGCAGTGCGGTACAGGGCGGTAGCACCGGGGAGCTGTTTTTT.

This clonotype was recorded a few times. The CDR3 loop is CSATGTGTGANVLTF. CDR3 nucleotide sequence: TGCAGTGCCACCGGGACAGGGACCGGGGCCAACGTCCTGACTTTC. J is TRBJ2-6 and V is TRBV20-1, with 9 bases fitting TRBD1. The CDR3 sequence is 15 residues long. Germline-derived CDR1 and CDR2 are DFQATT and SNEGSKA (reference sequence). V was pared by 6 bases and J by 4 bases, with 7 bases of the junction left unmatched.

The V gene is TRBV5-1, the J gene TRBJ2-5; 7 bases match TRBD2. The CDR3 has 15 amino acids. Germline trimming cut 3 bases from V and 2 bases from J; bases unmatched to any gene: 7. Germline V CDR1 and CDR2: SGHRS, YFSETQ. The CDR3 region has the DNA TGCGCCAGCAGCTCTAGCGGCCCTCCTCAAGAGACCCAGTACTTC. This gives the protein CASSSSGPPQETQYF.

This clonotype showed up just a few times. The J gene is TRBJ2-1, the V gene TRBV24-1; D not resolved. The CDR3 is 14 residues long. The germline V gene has CDR1 KGHDR and CDR2 SFDVKD. The V end lost 4 bases, the J end lost 6 bases, and 12 bases lay between the germline ends. CDR3 DNA: TGTGCCACCAGTGACTCCCTCGCAAGCAATGAGCAGTTCTTC. It encodes CATSDSLASNEQFF.

This clonotype showed up just a few times. This sequence joins TRBV7-9 and TRBJ2-3; the D is unclear. Germline V gene lookup returns CDR1 SEHNR and CDR2 FQNEAQ (reference sequence). The CDR3 extends over 15 amino acids. Trimming pared 2 bases from V and 2 bases from J, leaving 11 bases between. CDR3 nucleotides: TGTGCCAGCAGCTTATGGCGTATTTCCACAGATACGCAGTATTTT. It codes for CASSLWRISTDTQYF.

At least ten counts were recorded for this clonotype. The chain employs TRBV5-1 and TRBJ2-5; D uncertain. This CDR3 region has 15 residues. The germline CDR1 and CDR2 sequences are SGHRS and YFSETQ. Trimming shortened V by 1 base and J by 2 bases, and 12 bases separated the two germline ends. Written as DNA, the CDR3 is TGCGCCAGCAGCTTGTTGGCGACGGTTCAAGAGACCCAGTACTTC. This translates into CASSLLATVQETQYF. The full variable domain, its missing parts supplied by reference TRBV5-1 and TRBJ2-5, is KAGVTQTPRYLIKTRGQQVTLSCSPISGHRSVSWYQQTPGQGLQFLFEYFSETQRNKGNFPGRFSGRQFSNSRSEMNVSTLELGDSALYLCASSLLATVQETQYFGPGTRLLVL.

The chain has TRBV6-5 and TRBJ2-5, with D perhaps matching TRBD1 (5 bases). This CDR3 has 11 residues. The V and J ends lost 6 bases and 5 bases respectively, with 7 bases between them. Germline CDR1 MNHEY, CDR2 SVGAGI. The CDR3 region is CASRNRETQYF. CDR3 nucleotides: TGTGCCAGCAGAAACAGGGAGACCCAGTACTTC.

The V call is TRBV20-1, the J call TRBJ2-1; 7 bases are a match to TRBD2. The CDR3 extends over 15 amino acids. After removal of 3 bases from V and 0 bases from J, the junction contained 5 bases not matched to a gene. CDR1 and CDR2 (germline): DFQATT, SNEGSKA (reference sequence). CDR3 sequence: CSARKRGSSYNEQFF. As DNA, the CDR3 is TGCAGTGCTAGGAAGCGGGGAAGCTCCTACAATGAGCAGTTCTTC.

A few counts support this clonotype. The chain combines TRBV7-2 with TRBJ1-5, with 9 bases that match TRBD1. The CDR3 contains 15 residues. Unmatched junction bases numbered 7, after V lost 4 bases and J lost 6 bases. Germline V gene sequence: CDR1 SGHTA, CDR2 FQGNSA. The CDR3 loop reads CASSSSGTGSQPQHF. DNA of the CDR3: TGTGCCAGCAGCTCATCCGGGACAGGGTCTCAGCCCCAGCATTTT.

V usage is TRBV12-3 or TRBV12-4 and J usage is TRBJ2-7; a weak D match, TRBD1 (6 bases). This CDR3 comprises 13 residues. The V and J ends lost 3 bases and 4 bases respectively, with 10 bases between them. The CDR3 loop reads CASSFSGEYEQYF. Written as DNA, the CDR3 is TGTGCCAGCAGTTTTTCAGGGGAATACGAGCAGTACTTC.

In its sample, this clonotype was seen a few times. The J gene is TRBJ2-3, the V gene TRBV29-1; no firm D call. CDR1 is SQVTM, CDR2 ANQGSEA, per germline. This CDR3 spans 15 amino acids. V was shortened by 7 bases and J by 4 bases, with 21 bases between the two germline ends. This CDR3 reads CSARTPRDGADTQYF. The CDR3 DNA reads TGCAGCGCGCGCACCCCCAGAGATGGAGCAGATACGCAGTATTTT.

This clonotype has a handful of counts. The chain combines TRBV15 with TRBJ2-1; TRBD2 aligns across 14 bases. Germline lookup yields CDR1 LNHNV and CDR2 YYDKDF (reference sequence). Trimming at V came to 4 bases and at J to 9 bases, leaving 14 bases not matched to a gene. The CDR3 is 18 residues long. Here the CDR3 DNA reads TGTGCCACCAGCAAACTCCTGGGACTAGCGGGAGAACGGGGTGAGCAGTTCTTC. Translated, it gives CATSKLLGLAGERGEQFF. Variable domain in full (rest from reference TRBV15 and TRBJ2-1): DAMVIQNPRYQVTQFGKPVTLSCSQTLNHNVMYWYQQKSSQAPKLLFHYYDKDFNNEADTPDNFQSRRPNTSFCFLDIRSPGLGDTAMYLCATSKLLGLAGERGEQFFGPGTRLTVL.

This clonotype was observed a few times. The chain has TRBV7-2 and TRBJ2-1, with 7 positions matching TRBD2. CDR3 length equals 16 residues. With V trimmed by 4 bases and J by 8 bases, 14 bases remained unmatched. Germline V CDR1 and CDR2: SGHTA, FQGNSA. For the CDR3, the DNA is TGTGCCAGCAGCTCACGACTAGCTAACGGTGGCGATGAGCAGTTCTTC. As protein: CASSSRLANGGDEQFF.

This clonotype was picked up many times. One end of the junction fails to match germline, which may point to a read error. The chain joins TRBV6-1 to TRBJ1-3; D remains unclear. The germline CDR1 and CDR2 sequences are MNHNS and SASEGT. There are 14 residues in the CDR3. CDR3 protein: CASTEYLGGNTIYF. Here the CDR3 DNA reads TGTGCCAGCACTGAATACCTCGGAGGAAACACCATATATTTT.

This clonotype is a singleton in its sample. The chain employs TRBV9 and TRBJ1-1; D ambiguous. The CDR3 covers 13 residues. V lost 1 base, J lost 1 base, and 5 bases lay in between. Germline CDR1 is SGDLS and CDR2 is YYNGEE. Here the CDR3 reads CASSVRGNTEAFF. The DNA for the CDR3 is TGTGCCAGCAGCGTAAGAGGGAACACTGAAGCTTTCTTT.

There are a few counts of this clonotype. The chain recombines TRBV9 with TRBJ2-7, with D perhaps assigned TRBD1 or TRBD2 (5 bases each). This CDR3 region has 14 residues. The germline V and J ends were trimmed by 4 bases and 3 bases, with 14 bases remaining between them. Germline V gene lookup returns CDR1 SGDLS and CDR2 YYNGEE. CDR3 sequence: CASSPEWDGYEQYF. CDR3 nucleotides: TGTGCCAGCAGCCCCGAGTGGGACGGCTACGAGCAGTACTTC. The entire variable domain, with the rest obtained from reference TRBV9 and TRBJ2-7, is as follows: DSGVTQTPKHLITATGQRVTLRCSPRSGDLSVYWYQQSLDQGLQFLIQYYNGEERAKGNILERFSAQQFPDLHSELNLSSLELGDSALYFCASSPEWDGYEQYFGPGTRLTVT.

The sample holds a few counts of this clonotype. V gene TRBV12-3 or TRBV12-4 combines with J gene TRBJ1-2, with unresolved D. The CDR3 has 12 amino acids. Trimming cost V 3 bases and J 8 bases, with 10 bases left between them. CDR3 DNA: TGTGCCAGCAGTTTCGGCAGAGGCGGCTACACCTTC. Protein product: CASSFGRGGYTF.

In this sample, this clonotype turned up many times. In nucleotides, the CDR3 is TGTGCCAGCAGCCCGGACTACCCGACCCGGGAGCTGTTTTTT. As protein: CASSPDYPTRELFF. The chain employs TRBV5-5 and TRBJ2-2; D possibly corresponds to TRBD2 (6 bases). The CDR3 sequence is 14 residues long. Trimming shortened V by 4 bases and J by 9 bases, and 16 bases separated the two germline ends. Germline CDR1 reads SGHKS; CDR2 reads YYEKEE (reference sequence).

This sequence joins TRBV1 and TRBJ2-1; the table's D gene call, TRBD1, was not cross checked with the DNA. TRBV1 is termed a pseudogene. This CDR3 is built from 16 residues. This CDR3 is CTSSQQGSLGVGEQFF. As DNA, the CDR3 is TGCACCAGCAGCCAGCAGGGGTCCCTGGGGGTAGGTGAGCAGTTCTTC.

This clonotype has at least ten counts. In nucleotides, the CDR3 is TGTGCCAGCAGCCTAGGGGGACTAGCAGAAGCCAAAAACATTCAGTACTTC. Protein product: CASSLGGLAEAKNIQYF. The V call is TRBV7-2, the J call TRBJ2-4; 9 bases are shared with TRBD2. The CDR3 loop spans 17 amino acids. With V trimmed by 5 bases and J by 0 bases, 8 bases remained unmatched. CDR1 SGHTA and CDR2 FQGNSA come from the germline V gene.

This chain joins TRBV7-6 and TRBJ1-5; 7 bases map to TRBD1. CDR1 SGHVS and CDR2 FNYEAQ come from the germline V gene. Trimming at V came to 1 base and at J to 2 bases, leaving 8 bases not matched to a gene. CDR3 length equals 17 residues. The CDR3 spells CASSLEPGQFGNQPQHF. The CDR3 bases are TGTGCCAGCAGCTTAGAGCCGGGACAGTTTGGCAATCAGCCCCAGCATTTT.

V and J are TRBV10-2 and TRBJ1-1; 9 bases are shared with TRBD1. Per the germline V gene, CDR1 is WSHSY and CDR2 is SAAADI. The CDR3 spans 14 residues. Germline trimming cut 4 bases from V and 5 bases from J; bases unmatched to any gene: 5. Here the CDR3 DNA reads TGCGCCAGCAGTGGACAGGGGGTAGGGACTGAAGCTTTCTTT. It encodes CASSGQGVGTEAFF.

The chain recombines TRBV28 with TRBJ1-6; no firm D call. The CDR3 is 16 residues long. The V gene lost 2 bases and the J gene lost 0 bases, with 8 bases spanning the gap. The germline CDR1 and CDR2 sequences are MDHEN and SYDVKM. The CDR3 region has the DNA TGTGCCAGCAGTTTAGACTGGAGCTCCTATAATTCACCCCTCCACTTT. Amino acids: CASSLDWSSYNSPLHF.